This TCR beta chain came from a study of blood T cells in healthy people across ages. The use of a sample-barcoded 5' primer and a J-beta primer mix characterized a second PCR of about 7 to 12 cycles. TCRdb re-called the 5' RACE reads with MiXCR, one entry per CDR3 protein. The sample consists of hundreds of thousands of distinct CDR3 sequences, approximately 25% of them appearing once. CDR3 length equals 14 residues. Germline lookup yields CDR1 MGHDK and CDR2 SYGVNS. Trimming left V 4 bases short and J 8 bases short, with 15 bases between. For every donor, a draw yielded roughly 9.3 milliliters of peripheral blood. These records were also assigned to another study, of T cells of mothers and their children. That work contributes: For the second PCR, the M1S primer put in sample barcodes and 2-4 random nucleotides. Every mother produced more than 9.5 million TCR beta CDR3 reads, whereas every child provided 2.5 million to 3.5 million.

The chain carries TRBV25-1 and TRBJ2-1; D gene ambiguous. The sequence came from a boy between 10 and 17 years old in good health. The sequenced sample consisted of blood. In nucleotides, the CDR3 is TGTGCCAGCAGTGCCTTCTTGGCTAACGATGAGCAGTTCTTC. Residues: CASSAFLANDEQFF.